The 18 T cell receptor beta chains presented below share a single source sample, sequenced in a study of blood T cells in healthy people across ages. The second PCR ran roughly 7 to 12 cycles with a sample-barcoded 5' primer and J-beta primers. TCRdb called the 5' RACE reads again in MiXCR, with one record for every CDR3 protein. The table has over 500,000 distinct CDR3 sequences, 52% seen once. Sequences were obtained from blood. These receptors originate from an elderly woman in good health.

The chain recombines TRBV27 with TRBJ2-7; TRBD1 matches at 7 bases. The V segment lost 5 bases and the J segment 4 bases; nucleotides outside the gene matches: 8. This CDR3 region has 14 residues. Germline CDR1 reads MNHEY; CDR2 reads SMNVEV (reference sequence). CDR3 sequence reads: CASSNDRDVYEQYF. CDR3 coding DNA: TGTGCCAGCAGTAACGACAGGGATGTGTACGAGCAGTACTTC.

This chain links TRBV21-1 with TRBJ2-7; the tabulated D call, TRBD1, remains unverified against the DNA. TRBV21-1 is annotated as a pseudogene. CDR3 length: 14 amino acids. In DNA form, the CDR3 reads TGTGCCAGCCGCGGGGGACAGGGGTCCTACGAGCAGTACTTC. Translation gives CASRGGQGSYEQYF.

Notes on this clonotype: Given a much more abundant clone one base away, this may be a read error. CDR3 region: CASSAGTGLNHGYTF. CDR3 in DNA: TGTGCCAGCAGCGCAGGGACAGGCCTTAACCATGGCTACACCTTC. The V gene is TRBV13, the J gene TRBJ1-2; 8 nucleotides align to TRBD1. Germline assignment: CDR1 PRHDT and CDR2 FYEKMQ (reference sequence). The CDR3 consists of 15 residues.

The CDR3 nucleotides are TGTGCCAGCAGTTTTAAGGGGCGCGATGTCGCACCTTACGAGCAGTACTTC. Amino acid sequence: CASSFKGRDVAPYEQYF. This chain joins TRBV12-3 or TRBV12-4 and TRBJ2-7; D perhaps matches TRBD1 (5 bases). Trimming left V 3 bases short and J 4 bases short, with 22 bases between. CDR3 length equals 17 residues.

This chain uses TRBV20-1 with TRBJ2-7; 7 positions match TRBD1. In germline, CDR1 is DFQATT, CDR2 SNEGSKA (reference sequence). With V trimmed by 3 bases and J by 3 bases, 5 bases remained unmatched. The CDR3 has 13 amino acids. This CDR3 is CSASGDSNYEQYF. CDR3 sequence (DNA): TGCAGTGCTAGTGGGGACAGCAACTACGAGCAGTACTTC.

Of note for this clonotype: The germline gene is not matched at one end of the junction; a read error may be the cause. V is TRBV18 and J is TRBJ2-7; weak D call: TRBD1 (6 bases). The CDR3 extends over 14 amino acids. The germline V gene has CDR1 KGHSH and CDR2 LQKENI. This chain's CDR3 is CTSSPQDRAYEQYF. CDR3 coding DNA: TGTACCAGCTCACCACAGGACAGAGCCTACGAGCAGTACTTC. The variable domain in full, with the rest retrieved from reference TRBV18 and TRBJ2-7, is NAGVMQNPRHLVRRRGQEARLRCSPMKGHSHVYWYRQLPEEGLKFMVYLQKENIIDESGMPKERFSAEFPKEGPSILRIQQVVRGDSAAYFCTSSPQDRAYEQYFGPGTRLTVT.

The CDR3 spells CASSPHREKLFF. The CDR3 bases are TGTGCCAGCAGTCCCCACAGGGAAAAACTGTTTTTT. The chain joins TRBV28 to TRBJ1-4; weak D call: TRBD1 (5 bases). The CDR3 has 12 amino acids. Trimming left V 5 bases short and J 8 bases short, with 9 bases between. Per the germline V gene, CDR1 is MDHEN and CDR2 is SYDVKM.

J is TRBJ2-7 and V is TRBV12-3 or TRBV12-4; no definite D call. The CDR3 covers 13 residues. Trimming shortened V by 3 bases and J by 3 bases, and 9 bases separated the two germline ends. The CDR3 sequence is CASSFPGLYEQYF. Written as DNA, the CDR3 is TGTGCCAGCAGTTTCCCGGGCCTCTACGAGCAGTACTTC.

V is TRBV14 and J is TRBJ2-1, with 7 bases identical to TRBD1. J was trimmed by 9 bases and V by 4 bases; bases with no gene match: 9. This CDR3 region has 14 residues. Germline V CDR1 and CDR2: SGHDN, FVKESK. In DNA form, the CDR3 reads TGTGCCAGCAGCCTACGGTGGTGGGACAGTGAGCAGTTCTTC. It encodes CASSLRWWDSEQFF.

There are a few counts of this clonotype. The chain uses TRBV29-1 and TRBJ2-7; no clear D. The V end lost 6 bases, the J end lost 2 bases, and 8 bases lay between the germline ends. CDR1 is SQVTM and CDR2 is ANQGSEA in the germline V gene. The CDR3 extends over 11 amino acids. The CDR3 bases are TGCAGCGTCGCTACCACCTACGAGCAGTACTTC. Translated: CSVATTYEQYF.

This chain uses TRBV2 with TRBJ2-5; TRBD1 might be the D (7 bases). The germline CDR1 and CDR2 sequences are SNHLY and FYNNEI. The V end lost 6 bases, the J end lost 4 bases, and 18 bases lay between the germline ends. The CDR3 runs 15 residues. The CDR3 protein is CASSKTRQGGETQYF. CDR3 nucleotide sequence: TGTGCCAGCAGCAAAACGAGACAGGGAGGAGAGACCCAGTACTTC.

The rearrangement links TRBV7-3 to TRBJ2-3, with 8 nucleotides matching TRBD2. The V gene end was trimmed by 5 bases and the J gene end by 1 base; junction bases not matched to a gene: 2. Germline V lookup: CDR1 SGHTA, CDR2 FQGTGA. The CDR3 spans 14 residues. For the CDR3, the DNA is TGTGCCAGCAGCGCACTAGCGGGCACAGATACGCAGTATTTT. Translated, it gives CASSALAGTDTQYF.

Remarks on this clonotype: This may be a read error, as it is one base from a much larger clone. The chain combines TRBV5-1 with TRBJ2-3, with D perhaps TRBD2 (5 bases). This CDR3 spans 17 amino acids. In germline, CDR1 is SGHRS, CDR2 YFSETQ. The CDR3 DNA follows: TGCACCAGCAGCTCCCGGTGGGGTAGCGCTAGCACAGATACGCAGTATTTT. Translated, it gives CTSSSRWGSASTDTQYF.

The rearrangement joins TRBV7-2 to TRBJ1-3; tentative D call: TRBD1 (5 bases). The CDR3 contains 15 residues. V dropped 1 base and J dropped 4 bases, with 11 bases sitting between them. The germline gives CDR1 SGHTA, CDR2 FQGNSA. Here the CDR3 reads CASSLVGGEGNTIYF. The CDR3 DNA sequence: TGTGCCAGCAGCTTAGTAGGAGGGGAAGGAAACACCATATATTTT.

This chain uses TRBV2 with TRBJ1-3, with D possibly being TRBD1 (5 bases). The V end lost 10 bases, the J end lost 0 bases, and 16 bases lay between the germline ends. The CDR3 contains 15 residues. Looked up from germline, CDR1 is SNHLY and CDR2 is FYNNEI. CDR3 in amino acids: CAIERGRVSGNTIYF. The CDR3 DNA follows: TGTGCCATTGAAAGGGGAAGAGTCTCTGGAAACACCATATATTTT.

The CDR3 DNA is TGCAGTGCTATGCTTAGGGGACTTGAGCAGTTCTTC. It codes for CSAMLRGLEQFF. The rearrangement links TRBV20-1 to TRBJ2-1; maybe TRBD2 (6 bases). Trimming left V 4 bases short and J 9 bases short, with 13 bases between. Looked up from germline, CDR1 is DFQATT and CDR2 is SNEGSKA (reference sequence). This CDR3 contains 12 residues.

This clonotype has only a few counts. V gene TRBV20-1 combines with J gene TRBJ2-5, with TRBD2 identical over 9 bases. CDR1 DFQATT and CDR2 SNEGSKA come from the germline V gene (reference sequence). The CDR3 sequence is 14 residues long. With V trimmed by 2 bases and J by 1 base, 2 bases remained unmatched. The CDR3 DNA follows: TGCAGTGCTAGACGGCGGGAGGGCCAAGAGACCCAGTACTTC. As protein: CSARRREGQETQYF.

V gene TRBV20-1 combines with J gene TRBJ2-5; 13 nucleotides agree with TRBD2. The CDR3 has 14 residues. Germline trimming cut 6 bases from V and 5 bases from J; bases unmatched to any gene: 6. Per the germline V gene, CDR1 is DFQATT and CDR2 is SNEGSKA (reference sequence). The CDR3 DNA reads TGCAGTGCCCGCGGACTAGCGGGGGTTGAGACCCAGTACTTC. It yields the protein CSARGLAGVETQYF.